This T cell receptor beta chain was identified during a study of T-cell memory formation after mild COVID-19. TCRdb re-analysed the 5' RACE reads in MiXCR, keeping a single row per CDR3 protein. The sample carries 110,000 to 150,000 distinct CDR3 sequences, 14% recorded once. The CDR3 is made up of 15 amino acids. Germline CDR1 SGHVS, CDR2 FQNEAQ. Trimming pared 5 bases from V and 4 bases from J, leaving 17 bases between. The chain combines TRBV7-8 with TRBJ1-1, with D possibly being TRBD1 (5 bases). Sequencing was carried out using PBMCs or a T cell subset sorted from them (not recorded which). This sequence originates from an adult woman who had mild COVID-19 (a few samples of this study predate the infection). Cell type and time point are not known. The CDR3 region has the DNA TGTGCCAGCAGCGTCACAGGATTCGGGGGCACTGAAGCTTTCTTT. It encodes CASSVTGFGGTEAFF.